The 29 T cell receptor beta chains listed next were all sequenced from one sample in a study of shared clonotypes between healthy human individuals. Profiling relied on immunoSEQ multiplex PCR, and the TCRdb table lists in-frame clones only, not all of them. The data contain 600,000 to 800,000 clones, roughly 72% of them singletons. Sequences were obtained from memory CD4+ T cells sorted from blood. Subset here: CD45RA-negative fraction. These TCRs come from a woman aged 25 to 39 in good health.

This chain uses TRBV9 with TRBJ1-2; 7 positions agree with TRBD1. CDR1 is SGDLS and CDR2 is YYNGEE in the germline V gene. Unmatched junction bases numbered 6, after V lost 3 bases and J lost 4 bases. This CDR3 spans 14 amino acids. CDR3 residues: CASSDRTGIYGYTF. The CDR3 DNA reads TGTGCCAGCAGCGACCGGACAGGAATCTATGGCTACACCTTC.

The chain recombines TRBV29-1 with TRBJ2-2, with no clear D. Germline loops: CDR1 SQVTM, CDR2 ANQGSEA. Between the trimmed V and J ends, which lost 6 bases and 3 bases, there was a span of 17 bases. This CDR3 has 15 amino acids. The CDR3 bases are TGCAGCGTCCATGTGATAGGGATCGACACCGGGGAGCTGTTTTTT. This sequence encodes CSVHVIGIDTGELFF.

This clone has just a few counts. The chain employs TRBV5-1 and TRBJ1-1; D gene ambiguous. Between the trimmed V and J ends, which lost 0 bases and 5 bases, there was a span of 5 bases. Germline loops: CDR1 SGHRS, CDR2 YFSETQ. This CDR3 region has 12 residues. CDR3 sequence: CASSLDRTEAFF. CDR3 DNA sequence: TGCGCCAGCAGCTTGGACCGAACTGAAGCTTTCTTT. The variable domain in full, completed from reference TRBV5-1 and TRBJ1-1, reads KAGVTQTPRYLIKTRGQQVTLSCSPISGHRSVSWYQQTPGQGLQFLFEYFSETQRNKGNFPGRFSGRQFSNSRSEMNVSTLELGDSALYLCASSLDRTEAFFGQGTRLTVV.

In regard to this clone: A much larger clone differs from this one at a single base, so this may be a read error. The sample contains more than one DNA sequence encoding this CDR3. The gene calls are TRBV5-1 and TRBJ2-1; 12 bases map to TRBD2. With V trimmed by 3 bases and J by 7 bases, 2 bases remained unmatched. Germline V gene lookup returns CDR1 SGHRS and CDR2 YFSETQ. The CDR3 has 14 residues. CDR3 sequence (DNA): TGCGCCAGCAGCTCGGGGACTAGCGGGAATGAGCAGTTCTTC. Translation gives CASSSGTSGNEQFF.

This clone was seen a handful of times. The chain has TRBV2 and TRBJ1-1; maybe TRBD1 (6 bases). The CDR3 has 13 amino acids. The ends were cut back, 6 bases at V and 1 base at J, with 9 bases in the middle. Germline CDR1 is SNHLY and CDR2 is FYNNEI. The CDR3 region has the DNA TGTGCCAGCAGGAGGGGGGGGAACACTGAAGCTTTCTTT. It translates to CASRRGGNTEAFF.

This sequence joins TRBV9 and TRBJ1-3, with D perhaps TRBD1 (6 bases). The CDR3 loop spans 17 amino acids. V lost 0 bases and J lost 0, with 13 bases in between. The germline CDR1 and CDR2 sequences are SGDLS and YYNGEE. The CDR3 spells CASSVEAAGASGNTIYF. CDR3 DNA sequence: TGTGCCAGCAGCGTAGAGGCGGCAGGGGCCTCTGGAAACACCATATATTTT.

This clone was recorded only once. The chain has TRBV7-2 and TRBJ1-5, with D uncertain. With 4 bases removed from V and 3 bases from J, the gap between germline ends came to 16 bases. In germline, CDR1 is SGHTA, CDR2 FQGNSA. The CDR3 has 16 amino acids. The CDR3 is CASSSTVLVNNQPQHF. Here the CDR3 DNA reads TGTGCCAGCAGCTCCACGGTCCTGGTTAACAATCAGCCCCAGCATTTT.

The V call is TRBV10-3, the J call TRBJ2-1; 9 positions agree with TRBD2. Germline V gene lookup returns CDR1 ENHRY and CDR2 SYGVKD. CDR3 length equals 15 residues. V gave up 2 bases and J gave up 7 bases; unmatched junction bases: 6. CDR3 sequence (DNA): TGTGCCATCAGTGAGATAGGGCTAGCGGGGAATGAGCAGTTCTTC. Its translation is CAISEIGLAGNEQFF.

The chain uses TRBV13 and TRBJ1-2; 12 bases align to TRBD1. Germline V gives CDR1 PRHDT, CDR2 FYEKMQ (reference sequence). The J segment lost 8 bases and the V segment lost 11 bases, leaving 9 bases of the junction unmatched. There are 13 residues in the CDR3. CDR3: CASGTGGYLGYTF. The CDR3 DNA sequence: TGTGCCTCCGGGACAGGGGGCTACCTCGGCTACACCTTC.

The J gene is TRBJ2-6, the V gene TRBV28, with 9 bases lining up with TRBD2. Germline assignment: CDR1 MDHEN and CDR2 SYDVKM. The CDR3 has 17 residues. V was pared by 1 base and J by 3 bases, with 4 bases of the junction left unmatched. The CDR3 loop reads CASSLSSSGIGANVLTF. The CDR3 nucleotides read TGTGCCAGCAGTTTATCCTCTAGCGGGATTGGGGCCAACGTCCTGACTTTC.

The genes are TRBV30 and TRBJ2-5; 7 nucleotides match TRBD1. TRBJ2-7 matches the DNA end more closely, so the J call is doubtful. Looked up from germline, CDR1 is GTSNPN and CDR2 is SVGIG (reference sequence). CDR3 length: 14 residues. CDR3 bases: TGTGCCTTTACAAAGACAGGGAACTCTTACGAGCAGTACTTC. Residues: CAFTKTGNSYEQYF.

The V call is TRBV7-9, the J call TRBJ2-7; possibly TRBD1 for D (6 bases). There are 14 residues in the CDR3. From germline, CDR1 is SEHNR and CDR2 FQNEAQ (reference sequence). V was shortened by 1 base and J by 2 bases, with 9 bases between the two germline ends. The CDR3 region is CASSLGTVTYEQYF. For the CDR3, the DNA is TGTGCCAGCAGCTTAGGGACAGTAACCTACGAGCAGTACTTC.

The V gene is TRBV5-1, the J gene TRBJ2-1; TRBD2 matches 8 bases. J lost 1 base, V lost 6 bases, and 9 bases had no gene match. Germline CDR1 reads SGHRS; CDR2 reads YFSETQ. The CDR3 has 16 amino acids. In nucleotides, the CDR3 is TGCGCCAGCATCGCTACAAGCGGGAGTTCCTACAATGAGCAGTTCTTC. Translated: CASIATSGSSYNEQFF.

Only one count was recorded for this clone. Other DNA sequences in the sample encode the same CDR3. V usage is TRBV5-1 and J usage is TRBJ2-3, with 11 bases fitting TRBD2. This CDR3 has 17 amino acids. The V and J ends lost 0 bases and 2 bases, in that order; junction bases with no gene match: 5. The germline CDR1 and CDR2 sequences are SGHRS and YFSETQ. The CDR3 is CASSLGLAGGVTDTQYF. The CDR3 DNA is TGCGCCAGCAGCTTGGGGCTAGCGGGAGGTGTCACAGATACGCAGTATTTT.

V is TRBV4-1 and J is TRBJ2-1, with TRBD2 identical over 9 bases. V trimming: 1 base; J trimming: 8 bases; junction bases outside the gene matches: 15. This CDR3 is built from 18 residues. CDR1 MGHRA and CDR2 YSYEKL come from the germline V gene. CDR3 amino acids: CASSQVGLAGTRGYEQFF. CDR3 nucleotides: TGCGCCAGCAGCCAAGTGGGTCTAGCGGGAACCAGGGGATATGAGCAGTTCTTC.

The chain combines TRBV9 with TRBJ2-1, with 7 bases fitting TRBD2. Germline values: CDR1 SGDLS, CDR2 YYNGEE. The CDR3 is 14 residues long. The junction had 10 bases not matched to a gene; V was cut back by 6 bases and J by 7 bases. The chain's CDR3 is CASTPAGVGNEQFF. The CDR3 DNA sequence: TGTGCCAGCACCCCTGCGGGAGTGGGAAATGAGCAGTTCTTC.

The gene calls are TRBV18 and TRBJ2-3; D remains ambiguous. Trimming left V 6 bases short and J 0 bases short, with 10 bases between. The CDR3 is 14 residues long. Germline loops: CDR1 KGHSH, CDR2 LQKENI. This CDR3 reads CASSQLDSTDTQYF. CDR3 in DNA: TGTGCCAGCTCCCAACTGGATAGCACAGATACGCAGTATTTT. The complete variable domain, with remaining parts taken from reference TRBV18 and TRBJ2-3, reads NAGVMQNPRHLVRRRGQEARLRCSPMKGHSHVYWYRQLPEEGLKFMVYLQKENIIDESGMPKERFSAEFPKEGPSILRIQQVVRGDSAAYFCASSQLDSTDTQYFGPGTRLTVL.

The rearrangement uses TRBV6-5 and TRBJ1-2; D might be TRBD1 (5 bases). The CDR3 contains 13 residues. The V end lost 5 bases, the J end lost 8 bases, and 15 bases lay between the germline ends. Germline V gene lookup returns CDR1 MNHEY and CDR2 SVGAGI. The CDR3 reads CASSIAGGAGYTF. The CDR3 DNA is TGTGCCAGCAGTATAGCGGGTGGGGCCGGCTACACCTTC.

DNA of the CDR3: TGTGCCAGCCTTCCTTTGGGTCGGACCTTCTACGAGCAGTACTTC. Protein sequence: CASLPLGRTFYEQYF. The chain is built from TRBV28 and TRBJ2-7; D gene ambiguous. The CDR3 spans 15 residues. CDR1 and CDR2 from the germline V gene are MDHEN and SYDVKM. The ends were cut back, 8 bases at V and 3 bases at J, with 20 bases in the middle.

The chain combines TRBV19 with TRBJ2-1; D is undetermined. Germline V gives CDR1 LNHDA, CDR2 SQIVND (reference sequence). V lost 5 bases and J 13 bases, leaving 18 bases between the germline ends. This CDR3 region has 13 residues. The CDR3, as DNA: TGTGCCAGTAGTCCCCCCTATGTAGTCCGCCAGTTCTTC. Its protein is CASSPPYVVRQFF.

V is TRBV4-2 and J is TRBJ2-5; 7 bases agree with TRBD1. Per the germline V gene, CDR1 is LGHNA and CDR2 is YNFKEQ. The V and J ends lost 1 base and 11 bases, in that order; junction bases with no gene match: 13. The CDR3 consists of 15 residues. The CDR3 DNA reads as TGTGCCAGCAGCCAAGCCGGGACAGCCTTTTTGAAGCAGTACTTC. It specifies CASSQAGTAFLKQYF.

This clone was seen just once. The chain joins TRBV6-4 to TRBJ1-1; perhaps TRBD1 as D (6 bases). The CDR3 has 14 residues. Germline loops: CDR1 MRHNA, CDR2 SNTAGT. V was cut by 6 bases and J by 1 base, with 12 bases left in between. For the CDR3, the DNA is TGTGCCAGCAGAACAGGGACGGGGAACACTGAAGCTTTCTTT. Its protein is CASRTGTGNTEAFF.

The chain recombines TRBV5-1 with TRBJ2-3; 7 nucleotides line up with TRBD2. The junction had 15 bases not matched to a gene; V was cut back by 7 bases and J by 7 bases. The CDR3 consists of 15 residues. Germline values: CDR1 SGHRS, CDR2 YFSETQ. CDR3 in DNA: TGCGCCAGCTCATATGGGAGCGGGACTATTAATACGCAGTATTTT. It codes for CASSYGSGTINTQYF.

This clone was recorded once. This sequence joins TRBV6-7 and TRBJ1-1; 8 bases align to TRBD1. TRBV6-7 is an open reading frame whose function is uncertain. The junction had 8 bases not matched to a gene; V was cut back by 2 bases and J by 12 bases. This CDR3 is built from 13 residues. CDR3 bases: TGTGCCAGCAGTTACCGGACAGGGCGGCGGACTTTCTTT. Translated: CASSYRTGRRTFF.

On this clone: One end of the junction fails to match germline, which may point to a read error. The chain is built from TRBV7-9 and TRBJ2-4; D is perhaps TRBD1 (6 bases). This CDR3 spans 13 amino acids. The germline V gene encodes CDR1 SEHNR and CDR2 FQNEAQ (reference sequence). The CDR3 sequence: CASSTSGGQRSFF. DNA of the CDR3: TGTGCCAGCAGCACATCGGGCGGACAGCGCTCCTTCTTC.

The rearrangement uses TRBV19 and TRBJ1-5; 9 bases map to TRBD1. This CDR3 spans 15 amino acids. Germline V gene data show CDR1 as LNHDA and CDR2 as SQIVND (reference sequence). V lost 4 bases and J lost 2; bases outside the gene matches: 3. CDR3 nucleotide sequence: TGTGCCAGTAGTAAACAGGGGGCCGGCAATCAGCCCCAGCATTTT. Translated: CASSKQGAGNQPQHF.

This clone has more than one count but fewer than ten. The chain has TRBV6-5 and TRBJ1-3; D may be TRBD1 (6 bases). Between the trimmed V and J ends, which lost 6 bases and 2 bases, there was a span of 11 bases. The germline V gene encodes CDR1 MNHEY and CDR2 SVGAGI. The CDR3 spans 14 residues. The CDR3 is CASSRGIAGNTIYF. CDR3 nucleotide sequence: TGTGCCAGCAGCAGGGGAATTGCTGGAAACACCATATATTTT.

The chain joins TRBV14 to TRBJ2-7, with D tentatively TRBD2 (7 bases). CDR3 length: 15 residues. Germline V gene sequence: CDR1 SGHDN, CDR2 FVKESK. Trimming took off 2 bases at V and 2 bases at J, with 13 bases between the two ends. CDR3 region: CASSQYGGAAYEQYF. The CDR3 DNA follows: TGTGCCAGCAGCCAATATGGGGGGGCTGCCTACGAGCAGTACTTC.

The CDR3 region has the DNA TGTGCCAGTACCCCCTTGGGGACAGGAGTTCAGCCCCAGCATTTT. Translating it yields CASTPLGTGVQPQHF. V gene TRBV19 combines with J gene TRBJ1-5, with 8 nucleotides matching TRBD1. The length of the CDR3 is 15 residues. From germline, CDR1 is LNHDA and CDR2 SQIVND (reference sequence). Trimming at V came to 7 bases and at J to 6 bases, leaving 11 bases not matched to a gene. The entire variable domain, with the rest obtained from reference TRBV19 and TRBJ1-5, is as follows: DGGITQSPKYLFRKEGQNVTLSCEQNLNHDAMYWYRQDPGQGLRLIYYSQIVNDFQKGDIAEGYSVSREKKESFPLTVTSAQKNPTAFYLCASTPLGTGVQPQHFGDGTRLSIL.